This TCR beta chain was documented in a study of T cells expressing NK-cell markers. With the 5' RACE reads reprocessed, TCRdb shows one record per CDR3 protein and no DNA. The clone table shows about 170,000 distinct CDR3 sequences, with the ten largest holding roughly 21%. CDR3 length: 14 residues. This sequence joins TRBV12-3 or TRBV12-4 and TRBJ1-3; TCRdb returns TRBD1, unconfirmable since there is no DNA. The sequencing input was blood T cells: a sorted CD56 or NKG2C T cell subset, CD4+ or CD8+ T cells, or bulk PBMC T cells (not recorded which). The sequence was obtained from a man between 18 and 69 years old in good health. The chain's CDR3 is CASRGQGPGNTIYF.